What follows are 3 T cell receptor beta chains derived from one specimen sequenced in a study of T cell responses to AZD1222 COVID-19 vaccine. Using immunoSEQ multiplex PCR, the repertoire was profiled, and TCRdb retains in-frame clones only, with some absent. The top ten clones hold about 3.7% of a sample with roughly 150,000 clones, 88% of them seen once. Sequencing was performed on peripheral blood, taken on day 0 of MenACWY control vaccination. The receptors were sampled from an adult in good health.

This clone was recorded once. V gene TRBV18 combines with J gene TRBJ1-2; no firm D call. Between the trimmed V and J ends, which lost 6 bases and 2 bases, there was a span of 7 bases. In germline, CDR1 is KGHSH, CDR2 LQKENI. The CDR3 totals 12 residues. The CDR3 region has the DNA TGTGCCAGCTCGGATGGGAACTATGGCTACACCTTC. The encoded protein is CASSDGNYGYTF.

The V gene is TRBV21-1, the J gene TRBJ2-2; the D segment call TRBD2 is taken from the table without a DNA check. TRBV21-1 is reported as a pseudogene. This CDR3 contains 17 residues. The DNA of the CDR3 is TGTGCCAGCAGCAAAGAGTCTACCCAATCGAACACCGGGGAGCTGTTTTTT. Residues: CASSKESTQSNTGELFF.

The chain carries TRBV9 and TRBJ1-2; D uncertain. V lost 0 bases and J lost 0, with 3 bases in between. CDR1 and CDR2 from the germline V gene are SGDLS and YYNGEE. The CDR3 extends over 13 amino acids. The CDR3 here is CASSVDTNYGYTF. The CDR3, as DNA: TGTGCCAGCAGCGTAGACACTAACTATGGCTACACCTTC.